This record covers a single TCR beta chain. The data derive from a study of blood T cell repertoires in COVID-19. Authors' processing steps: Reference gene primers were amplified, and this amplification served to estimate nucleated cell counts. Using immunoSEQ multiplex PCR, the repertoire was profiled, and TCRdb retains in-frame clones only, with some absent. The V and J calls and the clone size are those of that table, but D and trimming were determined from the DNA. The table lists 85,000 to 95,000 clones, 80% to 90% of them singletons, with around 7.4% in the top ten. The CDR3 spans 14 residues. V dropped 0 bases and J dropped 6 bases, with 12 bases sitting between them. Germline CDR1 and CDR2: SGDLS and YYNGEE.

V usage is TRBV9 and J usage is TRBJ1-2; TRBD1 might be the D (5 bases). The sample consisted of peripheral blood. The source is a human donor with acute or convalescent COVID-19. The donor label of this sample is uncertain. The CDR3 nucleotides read TGTGCCAGCAGCGTAGCTGGGGCCACCCATGGCTACACCTTC. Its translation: CASSVAGATHGYTF. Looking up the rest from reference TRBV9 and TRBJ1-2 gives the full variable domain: DSGVTQTPKHLITATGQRVTLRCSPRSGDLSVYWYQQSLDQGLQFLIQYYNGEERAKGNILERFSAQQFPDLHSELNLSSLELGDSALYFCASSVAGATHGYTFGSGTRLTVV.